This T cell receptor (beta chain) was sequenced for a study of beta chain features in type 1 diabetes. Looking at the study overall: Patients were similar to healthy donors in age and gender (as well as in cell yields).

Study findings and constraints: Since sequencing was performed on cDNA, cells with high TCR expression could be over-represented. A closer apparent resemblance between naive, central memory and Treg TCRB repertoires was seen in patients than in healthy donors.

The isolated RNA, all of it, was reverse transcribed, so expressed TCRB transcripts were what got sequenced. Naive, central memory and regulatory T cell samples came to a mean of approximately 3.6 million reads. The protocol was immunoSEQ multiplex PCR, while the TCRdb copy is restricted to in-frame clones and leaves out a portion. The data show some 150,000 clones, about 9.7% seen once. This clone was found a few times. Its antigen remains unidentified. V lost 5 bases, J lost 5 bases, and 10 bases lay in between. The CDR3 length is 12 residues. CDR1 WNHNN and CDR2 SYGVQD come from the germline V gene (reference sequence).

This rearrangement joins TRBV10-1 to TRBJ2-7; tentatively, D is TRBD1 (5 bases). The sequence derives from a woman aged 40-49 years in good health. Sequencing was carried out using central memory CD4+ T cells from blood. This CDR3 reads CASSSQGDEQYF. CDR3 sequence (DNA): TGCGCCAGCAGTTCCCAGGGCGACGAGCAGTACTTC.